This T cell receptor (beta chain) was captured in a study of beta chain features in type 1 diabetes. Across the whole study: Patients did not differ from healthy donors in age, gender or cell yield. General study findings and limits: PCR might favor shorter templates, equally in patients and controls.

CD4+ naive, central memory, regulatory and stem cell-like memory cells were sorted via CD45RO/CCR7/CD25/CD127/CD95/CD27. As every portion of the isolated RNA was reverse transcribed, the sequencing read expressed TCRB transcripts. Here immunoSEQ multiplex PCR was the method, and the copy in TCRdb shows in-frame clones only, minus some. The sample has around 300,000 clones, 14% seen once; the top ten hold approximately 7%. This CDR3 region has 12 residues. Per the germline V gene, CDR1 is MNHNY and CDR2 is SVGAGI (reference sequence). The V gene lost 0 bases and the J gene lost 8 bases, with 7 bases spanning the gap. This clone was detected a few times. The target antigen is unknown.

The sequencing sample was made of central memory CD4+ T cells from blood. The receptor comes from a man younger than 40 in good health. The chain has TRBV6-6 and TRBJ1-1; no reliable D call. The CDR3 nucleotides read TGTGCCAGCAGTTACTCGGGGAGCGAAGCTTTCTTT. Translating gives CASSYSGSEAFF.